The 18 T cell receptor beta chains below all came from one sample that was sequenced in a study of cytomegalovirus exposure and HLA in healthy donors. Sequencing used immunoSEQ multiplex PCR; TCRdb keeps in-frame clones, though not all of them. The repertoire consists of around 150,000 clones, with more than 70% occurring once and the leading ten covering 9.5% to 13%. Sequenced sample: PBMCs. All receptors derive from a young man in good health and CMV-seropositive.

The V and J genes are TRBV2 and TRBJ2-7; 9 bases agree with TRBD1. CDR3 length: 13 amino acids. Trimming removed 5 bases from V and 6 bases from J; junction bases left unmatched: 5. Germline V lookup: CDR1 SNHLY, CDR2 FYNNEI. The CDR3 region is CASSLQGAGEQYF. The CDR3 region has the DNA TGTGCCAGCAGTTTACAGGGGGCGGGCGAGCAGTACTTC.

The CDR3 spells CASSFKRGTTGELFF. CDR3 sequence (DNA): TGTGCCAGCAGCTTCAAGCGGGGGACCACCGGGGAGCTGTTTTTT. The chain couples TRBV7-6 to TRBJ2-2; TRBD2 agrees at 8 bases. The V segment lost 3 bases and the J segment 4 bases; nucleotides outside the gene matches: 4. This CDR3 has 15 amino acids. The germline gives CDR1 SGHVS, CDR2 FNYEAQ.

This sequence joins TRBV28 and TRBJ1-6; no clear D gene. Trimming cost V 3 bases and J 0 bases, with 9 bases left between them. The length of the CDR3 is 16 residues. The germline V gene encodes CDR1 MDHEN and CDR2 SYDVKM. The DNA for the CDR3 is TGTGCCAGCAGTTTCCTAGGGAGCTCCTATAATTCACCCCTCCACTTT. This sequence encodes CASSFLGSSYNSPLHF.

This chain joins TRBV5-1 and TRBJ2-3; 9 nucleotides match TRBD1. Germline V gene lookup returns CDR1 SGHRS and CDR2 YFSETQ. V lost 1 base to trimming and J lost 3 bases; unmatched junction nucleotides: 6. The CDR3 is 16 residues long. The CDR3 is CASSLIRTGETDTQYF. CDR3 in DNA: TGCGCCAGCAGCTTGATACGGACAGGGGAGACAGATACGCAGTATTTT. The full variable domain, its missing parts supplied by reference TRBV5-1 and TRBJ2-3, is KAGVTQTPRYLIKTRGQQVTLSCSPISGHRSVSWYQQTPGQGLQFLFEYFSETQRNKGNFPGRFSGRQFSNSRSEMNVSTLELGDSALYLCASSLIRTGETDTQYFGPGTRLTVL.

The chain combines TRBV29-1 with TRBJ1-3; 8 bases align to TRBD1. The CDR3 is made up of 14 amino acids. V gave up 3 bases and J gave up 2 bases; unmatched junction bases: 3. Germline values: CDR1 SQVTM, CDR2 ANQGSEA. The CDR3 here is CSVEDRATGNTIYF. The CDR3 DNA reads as TGCAGCGTTGAGGACAGGGCCACTGGAAACACCATATATTTT.

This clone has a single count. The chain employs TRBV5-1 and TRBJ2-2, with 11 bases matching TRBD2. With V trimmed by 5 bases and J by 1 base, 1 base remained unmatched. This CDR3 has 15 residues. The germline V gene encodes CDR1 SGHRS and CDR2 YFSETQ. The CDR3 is CASSSGGENTGELFF. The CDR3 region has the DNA TGCGCCAGCAGTAGCGGGGGGGAGAACACCGGGGAGCTGTTTTTT.

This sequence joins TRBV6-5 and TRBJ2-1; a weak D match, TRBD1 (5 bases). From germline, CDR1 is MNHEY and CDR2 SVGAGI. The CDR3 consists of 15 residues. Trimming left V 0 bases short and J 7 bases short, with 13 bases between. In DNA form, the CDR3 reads TGTGCCAGCAGTTACTCGATGGAAGGGGCGAATGAGCAGTTCTTC. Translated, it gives CASSYSMEGANEQFF.

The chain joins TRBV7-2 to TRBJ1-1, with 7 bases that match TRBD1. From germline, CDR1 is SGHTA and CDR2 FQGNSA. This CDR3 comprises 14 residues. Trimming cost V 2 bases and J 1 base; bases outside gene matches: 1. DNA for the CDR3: TGTGCCAGCAGCTTAAGGGGGCCGAACACTGAAGCTTTCTTT. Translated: CASSLRGPNTEAFF.

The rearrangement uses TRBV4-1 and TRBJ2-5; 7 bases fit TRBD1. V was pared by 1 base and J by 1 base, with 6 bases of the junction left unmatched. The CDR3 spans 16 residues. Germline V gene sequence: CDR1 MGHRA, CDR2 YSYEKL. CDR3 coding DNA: TGCGCCAGCAGCCAAGGGCAGGGGGTCTCCCAAGAGACCCAGTACTTC. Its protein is CASSQGQGVSQETQYF.

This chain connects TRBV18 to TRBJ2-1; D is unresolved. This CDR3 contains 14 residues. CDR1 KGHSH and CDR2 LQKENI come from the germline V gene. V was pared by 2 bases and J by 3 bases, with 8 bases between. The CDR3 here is CASSPVRLYNEQFF. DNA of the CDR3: TGTGCCAGCTCACCAGTCAGACTCTACAATGAGCAGTTCTTC. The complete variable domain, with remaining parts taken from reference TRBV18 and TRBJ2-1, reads NAGVMQNPRHLVRRRGQEARLRCSPMKGHSHVYWYRQLPEEGLKFMVYLQKENIIDESGMPKERFSAEFPKEGPSILRIQQVVRGDSAAYFCASSPVRLYNEQFFGPGTRLTVL.

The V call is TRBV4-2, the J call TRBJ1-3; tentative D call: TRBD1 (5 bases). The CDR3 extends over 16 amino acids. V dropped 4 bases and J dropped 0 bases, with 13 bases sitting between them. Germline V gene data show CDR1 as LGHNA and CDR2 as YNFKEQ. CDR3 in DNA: TGTGCCAGCAGCCCAAAGACAGCTAACTCTGGAAACACCATATATTTT. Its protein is CASSPKTANSGNTIYF.

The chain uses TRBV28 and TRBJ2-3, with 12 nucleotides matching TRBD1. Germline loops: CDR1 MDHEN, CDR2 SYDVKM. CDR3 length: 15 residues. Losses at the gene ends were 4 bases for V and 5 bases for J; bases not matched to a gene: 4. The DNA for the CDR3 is TGTGCCAGCAGTTCGGGACAGGGGGCTGGAGATACGCAGTATTTT. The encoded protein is CASSSGQGAGDTQYF.

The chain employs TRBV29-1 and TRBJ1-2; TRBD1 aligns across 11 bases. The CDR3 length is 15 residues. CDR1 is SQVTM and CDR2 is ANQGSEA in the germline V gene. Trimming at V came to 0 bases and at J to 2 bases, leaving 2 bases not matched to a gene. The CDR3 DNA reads TGCAGCGTTGAAGAATGGGACAGGGGGAACTATGGCTACACCTTC. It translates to CSVEEWDRGNYGYTF.

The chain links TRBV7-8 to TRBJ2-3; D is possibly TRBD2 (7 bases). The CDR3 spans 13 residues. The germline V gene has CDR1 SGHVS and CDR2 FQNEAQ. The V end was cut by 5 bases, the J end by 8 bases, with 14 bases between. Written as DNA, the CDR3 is TGTGCCAGCAGCCCTGCAAGGGGGGGTACGCAGTATTTT. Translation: CASSPARGGTQYF. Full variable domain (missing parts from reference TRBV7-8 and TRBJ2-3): GAGVSQSPRYKVAKRGQDVALRCDPISGHVSLFWYQQALGQGPEFLTYFQNEAQLDKSGLPSDRFFAERPEGSVSTLKIQRTQQEDSAVYLCASSPARGGTQYFGPGTRLTVL.

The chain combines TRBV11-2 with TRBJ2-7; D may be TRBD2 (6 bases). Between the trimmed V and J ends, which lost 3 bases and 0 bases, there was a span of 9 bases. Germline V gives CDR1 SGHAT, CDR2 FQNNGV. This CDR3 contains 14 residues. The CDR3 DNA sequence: TGTGCCAGCAGCTTTGCTAGCGACTCCTACGAGCAGTACTTC. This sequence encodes CASSFASDSYEQYF.

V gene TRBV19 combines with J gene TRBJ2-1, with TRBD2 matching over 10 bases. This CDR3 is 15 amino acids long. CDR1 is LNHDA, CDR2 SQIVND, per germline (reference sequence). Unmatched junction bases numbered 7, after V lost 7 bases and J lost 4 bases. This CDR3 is CASNPSGRDYNEQFF. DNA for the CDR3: TGTGCCAGTAACCCTAGCGGGAGAGATTACAATGAGCAGTTCTTC.

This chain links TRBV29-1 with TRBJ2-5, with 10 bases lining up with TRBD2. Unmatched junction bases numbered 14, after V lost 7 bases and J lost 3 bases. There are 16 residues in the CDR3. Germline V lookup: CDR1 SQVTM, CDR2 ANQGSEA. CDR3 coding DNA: TGCAGCGCCCGAAGGATAGCGGGGGGCCGGGAAGAGACCCAGTACTTC. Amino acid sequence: CSARRIAGGREETQYF.

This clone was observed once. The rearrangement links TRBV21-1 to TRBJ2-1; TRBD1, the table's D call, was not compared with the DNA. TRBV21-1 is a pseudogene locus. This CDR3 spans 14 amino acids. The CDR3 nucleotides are TGTGCCAGCAGCCTGGGACAGGGGAACAATGAGCAGTTCTTC. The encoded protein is CASSLGQGNNEQFF.